Following are 31 T cell receptor beta chains from one sample sequenced in a study of shared clonotypes between healthy human individuals. The table came from immunoSEQ multiplex PCR; TCRdb's copy has only in-frame clones and leaves some out. The profile shows 2 million to 2.5 million clones, approximately 96% of them singletons. Sequenced input: naive CD4+ T cells sorted from blood. Subset here: CD45RA+ positively selected. These TCRs come from a man aged 18 to 29 in good health.

J is TRBJ2-1 and V is TRBV27, with TRBD2 as a possible D gene (6 bases). Germline loops: CDR1 MNHEY, CDR2 SMNVEV (reference sequence). V gave up 0 bases and J gave up 9 bases, with 12 bases separating them. The CDR3 totals 14 residues. CDR3 protein: CASSLSGAGGEQFF. CDR3 nucleotide sequence: TGTGCCAGCAGTTTATCAGGGGCCGGGGGTGAGCAGTTCTTC.

The chain employs TRBV9 and TRBJ1-6, with D tentatively TRBD1 (6 bases). Trimming removed 3 bases from V and 7 bases from J, with 14 bases in between. Looked up from germline, CDR1 is SGDLS and CDR2 is YYNGEE. This CDR3 region has 15 residues. In nucleotides, the CDR3 is TGTGCCAGCAGCGCCCAGGGGAGGCAGAATTCACCCCTCCACTTT. This encodes CASSAQGRQNSPLHF.

DNA for the CDR3: TGTGCCAGCTCACCAAGTCATCCAGGGGTCGGGACTGAAGCTTTCTTT. It specifies CASSPSHPGVGTEAFF. V gene TRBV18 combines with J gene TRBJ1-1; weak D call: TRBD1 (6 bases). V gave up 2 bases and J gave up 5 bases, with 18 bases separating them. The CDR3 loop spans 16 amino acids. Germline V gene sequence: CDR1 KGHSH, CDR2 LQKENI.

This chain connects TRBV9 to TRBJ2-7; D is undetermined. Trimming stripped 3 bases from V and 3 bases from J, with 13 bases between. This CDR3 comprises 14 residues. The germline CDR1 and CDR2 sequences are SGDLS and YYNGEE. The CDR3 loop is CASSGPRSDYEQYF. The DNA for the CDR3 is TGTGCCAGCAGCGGGCCTCGGTCAGACTACGAGCAGTACTTC.

On this clone itself: One end of the junction fails to match germline, which may point to a read error. The chain carries TRBV14 and TRBJ1-1; no definite D call. Germline CDR1 reads SGHDN; CDR2 reads FVKESK. This CDR3 has 12 amino acids. CDR3 amino acids: CASRQGPVTAFF. The CDR3 bases are TGTGCCAGCAGGCAAGGACCCGTAACGGCTTTCTTT.

This chain links TRBV5-6 with TRBJ1-1, with 9 bases lining up with TRBD1. Germline assignment: CDR1 SGHDT and CDR2 YYEEEE. The CDR3 spans 19 residues. The junction had 14 bases not matched to a gene; V was cut back by 1 base and J by 1 base. This chain's CDR3 is CASSLFSQRTGAGNTEAFF. The CDR3 DNA follows: TGTGCCAGCAGCTTGTTTAGCCAACGGACAGGGGCGGGGAACACTGAAGCTTTCTTT.

V is TRBV5-1 and J is TRBJ2-3; D is unclear. The CDR3 runs to 14 residues. Germline lookup yields CDR1 SGHRS and CDR2 YFSETQ. Trimming stripped 0 bases from V and 4 bases from J, with 9 bases between. CDR3: CASSLGQSPDTQYF. The CDR3 DNA reads TGCGCCAGCAGCTTGGGACAAAGCCCAGATACGCAGTATTTT.

On this clone: Other DNA sequences of this sample code for an identical CDR3. The chain is built from TRBV5-4 and TRBJ2-1; D is perhaps TRBD1 (6 bases). Germline V CDR1 and CDR2: SGHNT, YYREEE (reference sequence). V was pared by 0 bases and J by 2 bases, with 9 bases between. There are 15 residues in the CDR3. Here the CDR3 reads CASSLASGAYNEQFF. The CDR3 DNA follows: TGTGCCAGCAGCTTGGCGTCAGGGGCCTACAATGAGCAGTTCTTC.

This clone was detected only once. The rearrangement links TRBV28 to TRBJ2-7; D uncertain. The CDR3 is 11 residues long. CDR1 is MDHEN and CDR2 is SYDVKM in the germline V gene. V lost 8 bases to trimming and J lost 4 bases, with 9 bases between them. In DNA, the CDR3 is TGTGCCAGCTTGGAGAATTACGAGCAGTACTTC. It translates to CASLENYEQYF.

CDR3 coding DNA: TGCGCCAGCAAACCCAGGGGCCCCGGGGAGCTGTTTTTT. This translates into CASKPRGPGELFF. This rearrangement joins TRBV5-1 to TRBJ2-2; D is perhaps TRBD1 (6 bases). Trimming shortened V by 6 bases and J by 6 bases, and 12 bases separated the two germline ends. The CDR3 runs to 13 residues. Germline-derived CDR1 and CDR2 are SGHRS and YFSETQ.

The gene calls are TRBV11-2 and TRBJ2-1; TRBD2 might be the D (6 bases). The V gene lost 1 base and the J gene lost 4 bases, with 11 bases spanning the gap. Germline V gene sequence: CDR1 SGHAT, CDR2 FQNNGV. This CDR3 contains 15 residues. CDR3 DNA sequence: TGTGCCAGCAGCTTAGCGGTAGCGGTGTACAATGAGCAGTTCTTC. As protein: CASSLAVAVYNEQFF.

The chain carries TRBV10-3 and TRBJ2-3, with 10 bases identical to TRBD2. CDR1 and CDR2 from the germline V gene are ENHRY and SYGVKD. The CDR3 extends over 16 amino acids. J gave up 0 bases and V 4 bases, and 4 bases lay outside the gene matches. DNA of the CDR3: TGTGCCATCAGTGTGGGGACTAGCGTTAGCACAGATACGCAGTATTTT. Protein product: CAISVGTSVSTDTQYF.

J is TRBJ1-6 and V is TRBV5-1; 7 bases are a match to TRBD1. With V trimmed by 0 bases and J by 9 bases, 6 bases remained unmatched. Germline assignment: CDR1 SGHRS and CDR2 YFSETQ. The CDR3 length is 15 residues. CDR3: CASSLVGQGVSPLHF. The CDR3 nucleotides read TGCGCCAGCAGCTTGGTCGGCCAGGGGGTTTCACCCCTCCACTTT.

DNA for the CDR3: TGTGCCTGGAGAGGGGAAAGGGGACAGCCCCAGCATTTT. Its translation is CAWRGERGQPQHF. The chain couples TRBV30 to TRBJ1-5; a weak D match, TRBD1 (5 bases). The CDR3 is 13 residues long. The ends were cut back, 3 bases at V and 7 bases at J, with 13 bases in the middle. In germline, CDR1 is GTSNPN, CDR2 SVGIG (reference sequence).

The genes are TRBV28 and TRBJ2-2; possibly TRBD1 for D (5 bases). From germline, CDR1 is MDHEN and CDR2 SYDVKM. Deletions cut 3 bases from V and 0 bases from J, with 8 bases between. The CDR3 consists of 15 residues. The CDR3: CASSFDRPNTGELFF. The CDR3 bases are TGTGCCAGCAGTTTTGACAGACCGAACACCGGGGAGCTGTTTTTT.

The V gene is TRBV2, the J gene TRBJ2-3; no clear D gene. V was cut by 8 bases and J by 3 bases, with 12 bases left in between. The germline CDR1 and CDR2 sequences are SNHLY and FYNNEI. The CDR3 consists of 13 residues. CDR3 loop: CASLPVGTDTQYF. Here the CDR3 DNA reads TGTGCCAGCCTGCCCGTGGGAACAGATACGCAGTATTTT.

The chain recombines TRBV7-8 with TRBJ1-6; 7 nucleotides match TRBD1. J lost 9 bases, V lost 6 bases, and 11 bases had no gene match. Germline loops: CDR1 SGHVS, CDR2 FQNEAQ. This CDR3 is 15 amino acids long. The CDR3: CASSSLDRDGSPLHF. DNA of the CDR3: TGTGCCAGCAGTTCCCTCGACAGGGACGGTTCACCCCTCCACTTT. The variable domain in full, completed from reference TRBV7-8 and TRBJ1-6, reads GAGVSQSPRYKVAKRGQDVALRCDPISGHVSLFWYQQALGQGPEFLTYFQNEAQLDKSGLPSDRFFAERPEGSVSTLKIQRTQQEDSAVYLCASSSLDRDGSPLHFGNGTRLTVT.

CDR3 protein: CASSERGIQVVPYNEQFF. CDR3 DNA sequence: TGTGCCAGCAGTGAAAGGGGGATACAAGTAGTACCCTACAATGAGCAGTTCTTC. V is TRBV6-1 and J is TRBJ2-1; weak D call: TRBD1 (6 bases). V lost 2 bases to trimming and J lost 2 bases, with 19 bases between them. The V gene's germline CDR1 is MNHNS and CDR2 SASEGT. The CDR3 consists of 18 residues.

Of note for this clone: The sample holds other DNA sequences that translate to the same CDR3. This chain joins TRBV10-3 and TRBJ2-7; D uncertain. The CDR3 contains 12 residues. V lost 0 bases and J 3 bases, leaving 3 bases between the germline ends. Germline V CDR1 and CDR2: ENHRY, SYGVKD. The CDR3: CAISESIYEQYF. Written as DNA, the CDR3 is TGTGCCATCAGTGAGTCGATCTACGAGCAGTACTTC.

The chain is built from TRBV6-4 and TRBJ2-2; TRBD1 matches 7 bases. Trimming removed 6 bases from V and 0 bases from J; junction bases left unmatched: 4. Germline V gene lookup returns CDR1 MRHNA and CDR2 SNTAGT. This CDR3 is built from 15 residues. CDR3 protein: CASRGDRANTGELFF. CDR3 in DNA: TGTGCCAGCAGAGGGGACAGAGCGAACACCGGGGAGCTGTTTTTT.

V is TRBV5-1 and J is TRBJ1-1; the D gene is possibly TRBD1 (5 bases). With 0 bases removed from V and 5 bases from J, the gap between germline ends came to 17 bases. The CDR3 totals 16 residues. Germline V gene sequence: CDR1 SGHRS, CDR2 YFSETQ. The CDR3 sequence is CASSLGPRGVETEAFF. In DNA, the CDR3 is TGCGCCAGCAGCTTGGGTCCGAGAGGGGTGGAGACTGAAGCTTTCTTT.

This chain uses TRBV28 with TRBJ1-6; 7 bases agree with TRBD1. V shed 2 bases and J 8 bases; nucleotides not matched to a gene: 3. The CDR3 totals 14 residues. Germline V gives CDR1 MDHEN, CDR2 SYDVKM. CDR3 residues: CASSLRTGYSPLHF. CDR3 coding DNA: TGTGCCAGCAGTTTACGGACAGGTTATTCACCCCTCCACTTT. Variable domain in full (rest from reference TRBV28 and TRBJ1-6): DVKVTQSSRYLVKRTGEKVFLECVQDMDHENMFWYRQDPGLGLRLIYFSYDVKMKEKGDIPEGYSVSREKKERFSLILESASTNQTSMYLCASSLRTGYSPLHFGNGTRLTVT.

The chain joins TRBV7-2 to TRBJ1-1; no reliable D call. The germline gives CDR1 SGHTA, CDR2 FQGNSA. The ends were cut back, 2 bases at V and 5 bases at J, with 9 bases in the middle. This CDR3 has 13 amino acids. CDR3 sequence reads: CASSLRSVTEAFF. CDR3 DNA sequence: TGTGCCAGCAGCTTAAGATCGGTAACTGAAGCTTTCTTT.

V gene TRBV5-1 combines with J gene TRBJ2-1; D not resolved. With 2 bases removed from V and 4 bases from J, the gap between germline ends came to 13 bases. Germline values: CDR1 SGHRS, CDR2 YFSETQ. The CDR3 covers 15 residues. The DNA of the CDR3 is TGCGCCAGCAGCTTAAGTCCTTCCACTTACAATGAGCAGTTCTTC. It yields the protein CASSLSPSTYNEQFF.

The chain links TRBV27 to TRBJ2-7; D possibly corresponds to TRBD2 (7 bases). Germline values: CDR1 MNHEY, CDR2 SMNVEV (reference sequence). Deletions cut 6 bases from V and 2 bases from J, with 17 bases between. The CDR3 spans 15 residues. CDR3 sequence reads: CASRSDGGTTYEQYF. For the CDR3, the DNA is TGTGCCAGCAGATCTGACGGGGGGACAACCTACGAGCAGTACTTC.

With respect to this clone: One end of the junction is discordant with germline, which a read error may explain. The J gene is TRBJ2-1, the V gene TRBV10-3; tentatively, D is TRBD2 (8 bases). Germline assignment: CDR1 ENHRY and CDR2 SYGVKD. This CDR3 has 16 amino acids. The CDR3 sequence: CATANSGGGSDNEQFF. For the CDR3, the DNA is TGTGCCACCGCAAATTCGGGAGGGGGCTCCGACAATGAGCAGTTCTTC.

The V gene is TRBV10-1, the J gene TRBJ2-7, with D unclear. The ends were cut back, 4 bases at V and 3 bases at J, with 7 bases in the middle. This CDR3 region has 12 residues. Per the germline V gene, CDR1 is WNHNN and CDR2 is SYGVQD (reference sequence). CDR3 loop: CASSGGVYEQYF. The CDR3, as DNA: TGCGCCAGCAGTGGTGGGGTCTACGAGCAGTACTTC.

The rearrangement links TRBV5-6 to TRBJ2-3, with D unclear. Trimming cost V 1 base and J 8 bases, with 17 bases left between them. CDR3 length equals 15 residues. Per the germline V gene, CDR1 is SGHDT and CDR2 is YYEEEE. Written as DNA, the CDR3 is TGTGCCAGCAGCTTGAGAGGCGCTCAGGTCGGTACGCAGTATTTT. Amino acid sequence: CASSLRGAQVGTQYF.

CDR3 sequence (DNA): TGCGCCAGCAGCCAAGAATTTCGACAGGGGGCATCCCAGCCCCAGCATTTT. Its protein product is CASSQEFRQGASQPQHF. The chain recombines TRBV4-3 with TRBJ1-5, with 10 bases fitting TRBD1. The germline V gene encodes CDR1 LGHNA and CDR2 YSLEER. V shed 0 bases, J shed 7 bases, and the junction held 9 bases outside the gene matches. The CDR3 is 17 amino acids.

The rearrangement uses TRBV2 and TRBJ2-7; D uncertain. V lost 5 bases and J 7 bases, leaving 15 bases between the germline ends. The germline V gene has CDR1 SNHLY and CDR2 FYNNEI. The CDR3 covers 13 residues. The CDR3 spells CASSPLWMGEQYF. The CDR3 bases are TGTGCCAGCAGTCCACTGTGGATGGGTGAGCAGTACTTC.

The chain links TRBV4-1 to TRBJ1-1, with TRBD1 as a possible D gene (5 bases). The CDR3 length is 15 residues. V was cut by 1 base and J by 3 bases, with 12 bases left in between. Germline-derived CDR1 and CDR2 are MGHRA and YSYEKL. The CDR3 here is CASSQVGDVHTEAFF. The DNA of the CDR3 is TGCGCCAGCAGCCAAGTAGGGGACGTCCACACTGAAGCTTTCTTT.